This T cell receptor beta chain appears in the sequencing data of a study of cytomegalovirus exposure and HLA in healthy donors. Study results and caveats: In a later analysis, HLA-associated TCR beta chains were more clonally expanded than equally common others.

Comment on this clone: Its cognate antigen is unknown.

PCR used 60 Vbeta primers and 13 Jbeta primers. Clones were read by immunoSEQ multiplex PCR, and TCRdb kept only the in-frame ones, dropping some. The sample includes approximately 100,000 clones, 65% to 90% seen only once; the top ten take 1.2%. After removal of 4 bases from V and 2 bases from J, the junction contained 10 bases not matched to a gene. CDR3 length equals 17 residues. Germline loops: CDR1 SEHNR, CDR2 FQNEAQ (reference sequence). The specimen sequenced was PBMCs. The TCR was taken from a woman under 30 in good health and CMV-seronegative. This sequence joins TRBV7-9 and TRBJ2-2; 7 nucleotides align to TRBD2. CDR3 sequence reads: CASSSTRDYKNTGELFF. CDR3 sequence (DNA): TGTGCCAGCAGCTCCACCCGGGACTACAAAAACACCGGGGAGCTGTTTTTT.